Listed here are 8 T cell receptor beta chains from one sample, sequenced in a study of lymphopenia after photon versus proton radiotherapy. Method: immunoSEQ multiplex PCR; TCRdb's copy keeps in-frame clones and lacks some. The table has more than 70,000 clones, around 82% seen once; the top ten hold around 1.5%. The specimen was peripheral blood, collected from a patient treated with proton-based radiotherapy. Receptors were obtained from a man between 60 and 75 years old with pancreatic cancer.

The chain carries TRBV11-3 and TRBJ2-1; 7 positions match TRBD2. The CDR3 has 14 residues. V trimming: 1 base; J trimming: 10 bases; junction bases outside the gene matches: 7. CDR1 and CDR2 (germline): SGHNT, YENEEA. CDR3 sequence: CASSLASGRREQFF. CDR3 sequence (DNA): TGTGCCAGCAGCTTAGCTAGCGGAAGGAGGGAGCAGTTCTTC.

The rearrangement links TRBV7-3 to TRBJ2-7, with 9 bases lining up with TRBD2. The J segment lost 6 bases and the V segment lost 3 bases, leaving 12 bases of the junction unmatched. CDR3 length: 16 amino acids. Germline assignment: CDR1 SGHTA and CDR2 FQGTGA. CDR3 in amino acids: CASSLGAGGPSVEQYF. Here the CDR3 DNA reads TGTGCCAGCAGCTTGGGGGCGGGAGGGCCCTCCGTCGAGCAGTACTTC.

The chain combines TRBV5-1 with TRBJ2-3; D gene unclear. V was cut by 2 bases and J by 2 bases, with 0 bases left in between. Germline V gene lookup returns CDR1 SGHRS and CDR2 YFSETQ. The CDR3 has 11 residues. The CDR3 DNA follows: TGCGCCAGCAGCTTCACAGATACGCAGTATTTT. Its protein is CASSFTDTQYF.

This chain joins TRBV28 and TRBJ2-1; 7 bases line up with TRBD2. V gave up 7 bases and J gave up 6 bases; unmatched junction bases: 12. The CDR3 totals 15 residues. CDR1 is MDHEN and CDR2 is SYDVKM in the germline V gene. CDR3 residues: CASTPSGISGNEQFF. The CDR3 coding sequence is TGTGCCAGCACTCCCAGCGGGATAAGTGGCAATGAGCAGTTCTTC.

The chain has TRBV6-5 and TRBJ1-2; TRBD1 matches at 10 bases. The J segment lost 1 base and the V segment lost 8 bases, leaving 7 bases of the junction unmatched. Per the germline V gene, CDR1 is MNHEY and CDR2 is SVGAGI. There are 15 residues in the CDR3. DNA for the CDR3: TGTGCCAGCCGAATAAGGACAGGGGGTAACTATGGCTACACCTTC. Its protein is CASRIRTGGNYGYTF.

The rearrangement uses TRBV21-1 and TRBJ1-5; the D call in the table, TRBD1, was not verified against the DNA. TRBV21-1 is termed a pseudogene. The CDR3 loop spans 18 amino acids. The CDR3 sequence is CASSTKRAQGESNQPQHF. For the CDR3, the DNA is TGTGCCAGCAGCACAAAGAGGGCACAGGGGGAGAGCAATCAGCCCCAGCATTTT.

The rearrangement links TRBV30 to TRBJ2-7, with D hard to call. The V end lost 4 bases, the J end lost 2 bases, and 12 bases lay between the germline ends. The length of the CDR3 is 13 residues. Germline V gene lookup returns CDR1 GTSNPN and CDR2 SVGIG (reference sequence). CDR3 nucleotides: TGTGCCTGGAAGGGCGGAAACCCCTACGAGCAGTACTTC. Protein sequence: CAWKGGNPYEQYF.

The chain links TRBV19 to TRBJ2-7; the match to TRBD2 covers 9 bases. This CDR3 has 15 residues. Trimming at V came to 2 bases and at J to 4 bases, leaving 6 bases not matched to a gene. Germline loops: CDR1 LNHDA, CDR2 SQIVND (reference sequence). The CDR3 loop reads CASSIRREGLYEQYF. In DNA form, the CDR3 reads TGTGCCAGTAGTATACGGCGGGAGGGCCTTTACGAGCAGTACTTC.